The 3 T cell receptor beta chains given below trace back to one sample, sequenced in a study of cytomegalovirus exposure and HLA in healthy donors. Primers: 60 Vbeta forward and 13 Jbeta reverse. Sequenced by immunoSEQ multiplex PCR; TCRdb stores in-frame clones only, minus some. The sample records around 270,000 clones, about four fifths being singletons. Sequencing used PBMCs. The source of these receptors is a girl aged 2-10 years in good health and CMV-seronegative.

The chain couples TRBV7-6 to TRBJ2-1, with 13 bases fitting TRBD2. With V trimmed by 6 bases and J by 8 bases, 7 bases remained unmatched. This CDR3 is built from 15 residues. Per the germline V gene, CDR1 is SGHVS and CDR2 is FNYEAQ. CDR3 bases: TGTGCCAGCAGTCCAACTAGCGGGAGGGCCCATGAGCAGTTCTTC. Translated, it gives CASSPTSGRAHEQFF.

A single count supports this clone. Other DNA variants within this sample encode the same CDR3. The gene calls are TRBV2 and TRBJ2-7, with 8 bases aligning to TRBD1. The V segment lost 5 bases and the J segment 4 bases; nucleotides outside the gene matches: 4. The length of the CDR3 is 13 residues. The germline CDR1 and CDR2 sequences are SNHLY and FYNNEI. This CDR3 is CASSRGQGYEQYF. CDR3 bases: TGTGCCAGCAGTCGAGGACAGGGTTACGAGCAGTACTTC.

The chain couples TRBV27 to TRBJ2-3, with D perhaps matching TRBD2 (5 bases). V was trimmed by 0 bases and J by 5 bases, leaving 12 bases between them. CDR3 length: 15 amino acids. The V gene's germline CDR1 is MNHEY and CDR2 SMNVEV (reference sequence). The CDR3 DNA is TGTGCCAGCAGTTTATCGTTCACGAGCGGAGATACGCAGTATTTT. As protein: CASSLSFTSGDTQYF.